The TCR beta chain described here comes from a study of blood T cell repertoires in COVID-19. V lost 5 bases and J lost 2, with 17 bases in between. The CDR3 extends over 16 amino acids. Looked up from germline, CDR1 is SGHAT and CDR2 is FQNNGV. This table comes from immunoSEQ multiplex PCR, and its TCRdb copy is limited to in-frame clones, with some not included. Among some 290,000 clones, just under 90% were seen once, and the ten largest hold over 9%. Sequencing was done on a sample of PBMCs or T cells enriched from blood (not recorded which). The genes are TRBV11-2 and TRBJ2-3, with D possibly being TRBD1 (6 bases). The source is a woman in her 30s who had recovered from COVID-19. This chain's CDR3 is CASSLPTGPLTDTQYF. CDR3 bases: TGTGCCAGCAGCCTTCCCACAGGGCCCCTCACAGATACGCAGTATTTT.